This TCR beta chain was identified in a study of OX40 agonist ivuxolimab in advanced cancers. Some background on the complete study: Ivuxolimab was an agonistic, fully human IgG2 monoclonal antibody directed against OX40 (CD134), a costimulatory receptor. Partial responses occurred in three dose-escalation patients, of whom one had hepatocellular carcinoma and two had cutaneous melanoma. The paper reports the monotherapy dose-escalation portion (N of about 54 patients) of the phase I ivuxolimab trial. Intravenous ivuxolimab was administered to patients every 2 weeks at six dose levels: 0.01, 0.1, 0.3, 1.5, 3 and 10 mg/kg. Patients were allowed to have had prior anti-PD-1, anti-PD-L1 or anti-CTLA-4 therapy, and roughly 40% of the dose-escalation patients had previously received checkpoint inhibitors. The dose-escalation cohort was 80% to 90% male with a mean age of roughly 62 years, ranging from roughly 23 to 79. Peripheral TCRbeta sequencing aimed to test whether ivuxolimab altered TCR sequence diversity and caused clonal T-cell expansion. Among the roughly 52 dose-escalation patients, 19 had hepatocellular carcinoma, 15 or so melanoma, 9 renal cell carcinoma and 9 head and neck cancer.

Genomic DNA was extracted from sorted cells for sequencing of the TCRbeta CDR3 region. The immunoSEQ Assay was used for sequencing of TCRbeta CDR3 regions. TCRdb obtained this table from immuneACCESS and retained in-frame rearrangements with V and J assigned. These tables miss some clones; where compared with another copy, unresolved V genes account for less than half of the shortfall, and the remainder is unexplained. The sample table holds tens of thousands of clones, of which roughly 80% were seen once. The ten biggest clones cover more than 9% of the sample. Patients with a history of autoimmune disease or receiving systemic immunosuppression were excluded from the trial. Peripheral blood for TCR sequencing was collected from all dose cohorts at baseline, on cycle 4 day 1, and on cycle 7 day 1. Samples came from an open-label, multicenter, first-in-human phase I dose-escalation trial of ivuxolimab. The trial enrolled adults with locally advanced or metastatic head and neck squamous cell, hepatocellular, melanoma or renal cell carcinoma. CD4+ and CD8+ T cells were sorted separately from peripheral blood before TCR sequencing.

Broad study findings and their caveats: The antigen specificity of the peripheral T cells that underwent clonal expansion was not determined. After ivuxolimab, CD8+ T cells had more expanded clones than CD4+ T cells on average. In the 0.1-3.0 mg/kg groups, partial responders had among the lowest normalized peripheral clonal expansion, particularly in CD8+ T cells. Low levels of normalized T-cell clonal expansion were also seen in some patients who did not respond. At doses of 0.1 to 3.0 mg/kg, clonal expansion of both CD4+ and CD8+ T cells in blood was seen between baseline and week 6.

This clone has a single count. Its target antigen remains unknown. Base quality data are lacking; no much larger clone is found one base away. V is shortened by 1 base, J by 7 bases, and the region joining them spans 14 bases. As encoded in the germline V gene, CDR1 is SNHLY while CDR2 is FYNNEI. The CDR3 has 16 amino acids, counting the end cysteine and phenylalanine. The sequence is cut down to CDR3 DNA, 48 bases in frame from base 1. This sequence uses TRBV2 and TRBJ1-6; the D gene cannot be named for sure. The receptor's source is an adult with an advanced solid tumor such as melanoma, head and neck, liver or kidney cancer. The source material was CD4+ or CD8+ T cells sorted from blood, sampled in a trial of the OX40 agonist ivuxolimab. The nucleotides read TGTGCCAGCAGTGAAGACGGGAGGGCCGGGAATTCACCCCTCCACTTT. Its amino acids are CASSEDGRAGNSPLHF.